Below are 25 T cell receptor beta chains sequenced from a single sample in a study of Ad26.COV2.S vaccination and SARS-CoV-2 variants. The table came from immunoSEQ multiplex PCR; TCRdb's copy has only in-frame clones and leaves some out. The profile covers around 140,000 clones, with 86% appearing a single time and around 5% taken by the ten largest. The source material was peripheral blood, sampled after recovery from COVID-19. Receptors were obtained from a human donor who had recovered from COVID-19.

CDR3 protein: CASVNRGGNQPQHF. The CDR3 DNA is TGTGCCAGCGTTAACAGGGGAGGGAATCAGCCCCAGCATTTT. The chain joins TRBV21-1 to TRBJ1-5. TRBV21-1 is shown as a pseudogene. The CDR3 spans 14 residues.

The chain is built from TRBV29-1 and TRBJ1-1; unclear D gene. Germline CDR1 and CDR2: SQVTM and ANQGSEA. Trimming removed 5 bases from V and 9 bases from J, with 13 bases in between. The CDR3 runs to 11 residues. In nucleotides, the CDR3 is TGCAGCGTTAGGGAGAGGGCGCAAGCTTTCTTT. Translated: CSVRERAQAFF.

CDR3 nucleotides: TGTGCCAGCAGCTTAGTAGACACGGTGGTCTACAATGAGCAGTTCTTC. Protein: CASSLVDTVVYNEQFF. The chain links TRBV7-8 to TRBJ2-1; unclear D gene. Between the trimmed V and J ends, which lost 1 base and 3 bases, there was a span of 13 bases. This CDR3 is 16 amino acids long. The germline V gene has CDR1 SGHVS and CDR2 FQNEAQ.

The V and J genes are TRBV30 and TRBJ2-1; the match to TRBD2 covers 12 bases. Trimming removed 3 bases from V and 6 bases from J; junction bases left unmatched: 3. The V gene's germline CDR1 is GTSNPN and CDR2 SVGIG (reference sequence). This CDR3 contains 14 residues. The CDR3 loop is CAWRTSGGLNEQFF. CDR3 sequence (DNA): TGTGCCTGGAGAACTAGCGGGGGGCTCAATGAGCAGTTCTTC.

This chain uses TRBV28 with TRBJ1-2; 10 positions match TRBD1. Germline V gene data show CDR1 as MDHEN and CDR2 as SYDVKM. The CDR3 is 15 amino acids. Trimming removed 7 bases from V and 4 bases from J; junction bases left unmatched: 9. The CDR3 DNA reads as TGTGCCAGCACCCGCCGGGACAGGGGTATCTATGGCTACACCTTC. Protein: CASTRRDRGIYGYTF.

This chain uses TRBV7-2 with TRBJ1-6; tentative D call: TRBD1 (5 bases). Germline V gene sequence: CDR1 SGHTA, CDR2 FQGNSA. The V end was cut by 1 base, the J end by 10 bases, with 14 bases between. The CDR3 spans 15 residues. In DNA, the CDR3 is TGTGCCAGCAGCTTAGAAGGGGCAGGTTGGTCACCCCTCCACTTT. Protein product: CASSLEGAGWSPLHF.

This clone showed up just once. The chain recombines TRBV7-6 with TRBJ2-3, with TRBD2 identical over 10 bases. The CDR3 covers 16 residues. Germline V gene lookup returns CDR1 SGHVS and CDR2 FNYEAQ. The trim removed 4 bases at V and 5 bases at J, leaving 9 bases unmatched. CDR3: CASSSPDGTSEDTQYF. For the CDR3, the DNA is TGTGCCAGCAGCTCCCCCGATGGGACTAGCGAAGATACGCAGTATTTT.

This clone has a handful of counts. The chain combines TRBV27 with TRBJ1-2; D not resolved. Deletions cut 3 bases from V and 4 bases from J, with 9 bases between. CDR3 length equals 13 residues. The V gene's germline CDR1 is MNHEY and CDR2 SMNVEV (reference sequence). CDR3 loop: CASSFRGGYGYTF. CDR3 DNA: TGTGCCAGCAGTTTCAGAGGCGGCTATGGCTACACCTTC.

The chain uses TRBV14 and TRBJ1-3; maybe TRBD1 (5 bases). Germline loops: CDR1 SGHDN, CDR2 FVKESK. The CDR3 runs to 13 residues. V was cut by 5 bases and J by 2 bases, with 7 bases left in between. The CDR3 protein is CASSSGAGNTIYF. Written as DNA, the CDR3 is TGTGCCAGCAGCTCGGGGGCTGGAAACACCATATATTTT.

The chain recombines TRBV15 with TRBJ2-2; TRBD2 agrees at 10 bases. CDR3 size: 16 residues. J lost 1 base, V lost 3 bases, and 2 bases had no gene match. Germline values: CDR1 LNHNV, CDR2 YYDKDF (reference sequence). CDR3 protein: CATSSRLAGNTGELFF. DNA of the CDR3: TGTGCCACCAGCAGCCGACTAGCGGGGAACACCGGGGAGCTGTTTTTT.

The CDR3 DNA reads TGTGCCAGCAGGATCGGCGGGGTAGGCGAGCAGTACTTC. Translation: CASRIGGVGEQYF. The genes are TRBV6-5 and TRBJ2-7, with D possibly matching TRBD2 (6 bases). This CDR3 contains 13 residues. V was shortened by 6 bases and J by 6 bases, with 15 bases between the two germline ends. The germline V gene has CDR1 MNHEY and CDR2 SVGAGI.

V and J are TRBV3-1 (or the pseudogene TRBV3-2) and TRBJ2-6; D gene unclear. V lost 4 bases and J lost 0, with 16 bases in between. The CDR3 length is 18 residues. The germline V gene encodes CDR1 LGHDT and CDR2 YNNKEL (reference sequence). CDR3 sequence reads: CASSPEPAASSGANVLTF. The CDR3 DNA follows: TGTGCCAGCAGCCCTGAACCGGCGGCTTCCTCTGGGGCCAACGTCCTGACTTTC.

The rearrangement uses TRBV5-5 and TRBJ1-1, with D possibly TRBD1 on 6 matching bases. The CDR3 has 14 residues. Trimming cost V 0 bases and J 7 bases, with 13 bases left between them. Germline V gene lookup returns CDR1 SGHKS and CDR2 YYEKEE (reference sequence). CDR3: CASSLGSGGGEAFF. As DNA, the CDR3 is TGTGCCAGCAGCTTGGGATCCGGGGGCGGTGAAGCTTTCTTT.

The rearrangement joins TRBV19 to TRBJ1-1, with unresolved D. CDR3 size: 16 residues. V was cut by 3 bases and J by 0 bases, with 14 bases left in between. Looked up from germline, CDR1 is LNHDA and CDR2 is SQIVND (reference sequence). CDR3 protein: CASSMRAGGMNTEAFF. The CDR3 nucleotides are TGTGCCAGTAGTATGCGGGCCGGAGGCATGAACACTGAAGCTTTCTTT.

The chain uses TRBV19 and TRBJ2-3; D ambiguous. CDR1 LNHDA and CDR2 SQIVND come from the germline V gene (reference sequence). CDR3 length: 12 amino acids. V gave up 7 bases and J gave up 2 bases, with 7 bases separating them. CDR3 sequence reads: CASTGPTDTQYF. CDR3 DNA: TGTGCCAGTACGGGTCCCACAGATACGCAGTATTTT.

This rearrangement joins TRBV7-9 to TRBJ1-4; D not resolved. CDR3 length: 15 amino acids. Germline CDR1 SEHNR, CDR2 FQNEAQ (reference sequence). The V end was cut by 1 base, the J end by 4 bases, with 10 bases between. The CDR3 coding sequence is TGTGCCAGCAGCTTAGGTGACGGATTTAATGAAAAACTGTTTTTT. Translated: CASSLGDGFNEKLFF.

In DNA, the CDR3 is TGTGCCAGCGTATGGAGTGTGAACACTGAAGCTTTCTTT. Its protein is CASVWSVNTEAFF. The V gene is TRBV7-9, the J gene TRBJ1-1, with D hard to call. Germline assignment: CDR1 SEHNR and CDR2 FQNEAQ (reference sequence). Deletions cut 8 bases from V and 0 bases from J, with 10 bases between. The CDR3 is 13 amino acids.

About this clone itself: Other DNA sequences within the sample encode an identical CDR3. The CDR3 spells CASSLGFNQPQHF. DNA for the CDR3: TGCGCCAGCAGCCTCGGGTTTAATCAGCCCCAGCATTTT. V usage is TRBV4-3 and J usage is TRBJ1-5; the D is unclear. Trimming pared 4 bases from V and 4 bases from J, leaving 8 bases between. Germline assignment: CDR1 LGHNA and CDR2 YSLEER. The CDR3 extends over 13 amino acids.

In DNA form, the CDR3 reads TGTGCCAGCAACTCCCCCGGCAGCTCTAACTATGGCTACACCTTC. It codes for CASNSPGSSNYGYTF. The chain links TRBV6-5 to TRBJ1-2; D remains unclear. The CDR3 length is 15 residues. Germline V CDR1 and CDR2: MNHEY, SVGAGI. The V and J ends lost 7 bases and 0 bases respectively, with 15 bases between them.

This chain connects TRBV19 to TRBJ2-1; 7 bases line up with TRBD2. Germline V gives CDR1 LNHDA, CDR2 SQIVND (reference sequence). The CDR3 runs to 15 residues. The V segment lost 2 bases and the J segment 5 bases; nucleotides outside the gene matches: 6. CDR3: CASSILRGSHNEQFF. CDR3 bases: TGTGCCAGTAGTATATTGCGGGGGTCCCACAATGAGCAGTTCTTC.

As to this clone: This specimen includes other DNA sequences encoding the same CDR3. This sequence joins TRBV4-3 and TRBJ2-7; D gene unclear. The CDR3 covers 13 residues. The V end lost 3 bases, the J end lost 0 bases, and 6 bases lay between the germline ends. In germline, CDR1 is LGHNA, CDR2 YSLEER. The CDR3 nucleotides are TGCGCCAGCAGCCAGGCGGTCTCCTACGAGCAGTACTTC. Protein product: CASSQAVSYEQYF.

The chain couples TRBV4-3 to TRBJ2-7; TRBD1 matches 8 bases. The CDR3 covers 14 residues. Germline V gene lookup returns CDR1 LGHNA and CDR2 YSLEER. V dropped 3 bases and J dropped 2; count of bases not matched to a gene: 3. CDR3 bases: TGCGCCAGCAGCCACTCACAGGGGGCCTACGAGCAGTACTTC. Protein product: CASSHSQGAYEQYF.

The chain couples TRBV29-1 to TRBJ1-2, with a tentative D call TRBD1 (5 bases). With 2 bases removed from V and 8 bases from J, the gap between germline ends came to 24 bases. This CDR3 is 16 amino acids long. Germline CDR1 and CDR2: SQVTM and ANQGSEA. The CDR3 region has the DNA TGCAGCGTTGAATCGAACAGTCGGGGAGGGGTGCAGGGCTACACCTTC. Translation gives CSVESNSRGGVQGYTF.

The chain employs TRBV28 and TRBJ2-7; 10 bases map to TRBD1. The V gene's germline CDR1 is MDHEN and CDR2 SYDVKM. The V and J ends lost 6 bases and 2 bases, in that order; junction bases with no gene match: 7. This CDR3 region has 15 residues. The CDR3 sequence: CASRGGQGYPYEQYF. CDR3 DNA sequence: TGTGCCAGCAGAGGGGGACAGGGGTATCCCTACGAGCAGTACTTC.

This chain connects TRBV18 to TRBJ2-5; D is unclear. CDR3 size: 13 residues. Germline V gene sequence: CDR1 KGHSH, CDR2 LQKENI. V lost 4 bases and J lost 4, with 10 bases in between. The CDR3 is CASSQWSGETQYF. The DNA for the CDR3 is TGTGCCAGCTCACAATGGTCCGGAGAGACCCAGTACTTC.